The source of this T cell receptor beta chain is a study of tumor and adjacent non-tumor tissue in lung cancer. The wider study: Patients were aged roughly 31 to 76, approximately 11 men and roughly five women, stage I to III. Each sample yielded roughly 4.2 million productive TCRbeta reads on average. Regarding the study as a whole: Compared with tumor, normal lung showed significantly lower TCR diversity. Normal lung showed higher cumulative top 100 clone frequency than tumor.

Between the trimmed V and J ends, which lost 3 bases and 7 bases, there was a span of 10 bases. The CDR3 runs 13 residues. Looked up from germline, CDR1 is SNHLY and CDR2 is FYNNEI. Notes on this clonotype: Antigen: not known. Being one base from a much bigger clone, this may be a read error.

RNA was extracted from bulk tissue without any cell sorting. The normal lung tissue was taken more than 3 cm from the tumor edge. Three rounds of nested PCR, following a modified ARM-PCR protocol, produced the TCRbeta library. One entry per CDR3 protein, called by TCRdb with MiXCR from the multiplex PCR reads. The data hold about 98,000 distinct CDR3 sequences, with 80% observed a single time. This receptor was obtained from a man in his 60s with small cell lung cancer. The V and J genes are TRBV2 and TRBJ1-5, with D possibly TRBD1 on 5 matching bases. Input material: distant non-tumor lung tissue. CDR3 in amino acids: CASSDSWGQPQHF. CDR3 bases: TGTGCCAGCAGTGATTCGTGGGGGCAGCCCCAGCATTTT.